Given below is one T cell receptor (beta chain) in context. The sequence runs out 3 residues before the end of the CDR3; the remainder is reconstructed from the germline J gene. The data stem from a study of T cells in women clearing cervical HPV infection. V was trimmed by 6 bases and J by 4 bases, leaving 13 bases between them. CDR3 length equals 14 residues. CDR1 is MGHRA and CDR2 is YSYEKL in the germline V gene. The method was immunoSEQ multiplex PCR; TCRdb's version includes in-frame clones alone and lacks a portion of them. This table lists 20,000 to 25,000 clones. The source of this sequence is a woman aged 18 to 75 with a cervical HPV16 infection that either progressed to CIN3+ or cleared (not recorded which). Sequenced sample: blood buffy coat. The rearrangement joins TRBV4-1 to TRBJ1-5; D unresolved. This CDR3 is CASSDAGRNQPQHF. The part of the CDR3 DNA that was read is TGCGCCAGCAGTGACGCGGGCCGAAATCAGCCC.